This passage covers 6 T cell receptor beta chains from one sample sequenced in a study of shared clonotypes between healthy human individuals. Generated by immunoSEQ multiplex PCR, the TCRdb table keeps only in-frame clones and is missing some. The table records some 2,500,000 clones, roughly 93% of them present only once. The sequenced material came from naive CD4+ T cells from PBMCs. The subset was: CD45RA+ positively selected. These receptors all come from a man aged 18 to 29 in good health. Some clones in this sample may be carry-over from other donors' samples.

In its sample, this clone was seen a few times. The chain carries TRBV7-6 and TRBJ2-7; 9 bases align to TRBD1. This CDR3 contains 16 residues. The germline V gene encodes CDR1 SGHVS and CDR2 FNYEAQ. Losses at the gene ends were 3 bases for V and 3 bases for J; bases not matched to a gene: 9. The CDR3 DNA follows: TGTGCCAGCAGCTTGGGACAGGGTCGTGGGGACTACGAGCAGTACTTC. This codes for CASSLGQGRGDYEQYF.

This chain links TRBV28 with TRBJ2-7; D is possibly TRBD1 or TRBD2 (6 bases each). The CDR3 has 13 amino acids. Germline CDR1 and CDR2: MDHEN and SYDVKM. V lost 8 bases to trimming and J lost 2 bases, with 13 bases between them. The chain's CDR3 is CASRGQPAYEQYF. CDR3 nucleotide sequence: TGTGCCAGCCGGGGGCAACCAGCCTACGAGCAGTACTTC.

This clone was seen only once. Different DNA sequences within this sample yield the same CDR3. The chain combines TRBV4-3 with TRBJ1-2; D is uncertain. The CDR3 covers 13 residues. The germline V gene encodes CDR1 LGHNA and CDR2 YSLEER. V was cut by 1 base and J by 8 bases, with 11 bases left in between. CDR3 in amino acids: CASSQAGLGGYTF. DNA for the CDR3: TGCGCCAGCAGCCAAGCGGGCTTGGGGGGCTACACCTTC.

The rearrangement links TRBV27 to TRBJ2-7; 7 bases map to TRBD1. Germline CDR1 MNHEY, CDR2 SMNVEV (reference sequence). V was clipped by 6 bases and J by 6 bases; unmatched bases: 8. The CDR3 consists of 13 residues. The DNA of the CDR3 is TGTGCCAGCAGCGTGCGAAGGGGGCTCGAGCAGTACTTC. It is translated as CASSVRRGLEQYF.

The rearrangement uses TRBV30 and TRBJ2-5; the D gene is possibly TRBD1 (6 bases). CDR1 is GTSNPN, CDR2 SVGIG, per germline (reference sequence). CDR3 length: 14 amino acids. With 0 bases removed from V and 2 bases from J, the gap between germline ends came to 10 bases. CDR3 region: CAWSVGHSQETQYF. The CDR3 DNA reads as TGTGCCTGGAGTGTGGGACACTCTCAAGAGACCCAGTACTTC.

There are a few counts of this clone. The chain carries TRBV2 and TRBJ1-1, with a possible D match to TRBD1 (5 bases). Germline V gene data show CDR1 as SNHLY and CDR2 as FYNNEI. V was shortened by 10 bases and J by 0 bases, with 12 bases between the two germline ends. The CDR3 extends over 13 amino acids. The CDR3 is CANPQGLNTEAFF. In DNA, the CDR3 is TGTGCCAACCCCCAGGGTCTGAACACTGAAGCTTTCTTT.